This TCR beta chain appears in the sequencing data of a study of blood T cell repertoires in COVID-19. Across the whole study: The samples span acute and convalescent COVID-19 from the United States, Italy and Spain. Sources were T cells, B-cell-depleted T cells, or PBMCs; the material itself was cDNA or gDNA.

V lost 6 bases and J lost 1, with 15 bases in between. CDR1 is MDHEN and CDR2 is SYDVKM in the germline V gene. This CDR3 spans 15 amino acids. Original methodology: Reference gene primer amplification in the assay estimated nucleated cell counts. Here immunoSEQ multiplex PCR was the method, and the copy in TCRdb shows in-frame clones only, minus some. V, J and clone size derive from that table, while D and trimming were established from the DNA sequence. The sample lists a few hundred thousand clones, 75% to 85% occurring once. This chain connects TRBV28 to TRBJ1-2; D ambiguous. The receptor comes from a human donor in a cohort sampled during active COVID-19. Sequencing was done on a sample of peripheral blood. In DNA, the CDR3 is TGTGCCAGCAGGTTCGAGGGTTTCTTTAACTATGGCTACACCTTC. Translated: CASRFEGFFNYGYTF.